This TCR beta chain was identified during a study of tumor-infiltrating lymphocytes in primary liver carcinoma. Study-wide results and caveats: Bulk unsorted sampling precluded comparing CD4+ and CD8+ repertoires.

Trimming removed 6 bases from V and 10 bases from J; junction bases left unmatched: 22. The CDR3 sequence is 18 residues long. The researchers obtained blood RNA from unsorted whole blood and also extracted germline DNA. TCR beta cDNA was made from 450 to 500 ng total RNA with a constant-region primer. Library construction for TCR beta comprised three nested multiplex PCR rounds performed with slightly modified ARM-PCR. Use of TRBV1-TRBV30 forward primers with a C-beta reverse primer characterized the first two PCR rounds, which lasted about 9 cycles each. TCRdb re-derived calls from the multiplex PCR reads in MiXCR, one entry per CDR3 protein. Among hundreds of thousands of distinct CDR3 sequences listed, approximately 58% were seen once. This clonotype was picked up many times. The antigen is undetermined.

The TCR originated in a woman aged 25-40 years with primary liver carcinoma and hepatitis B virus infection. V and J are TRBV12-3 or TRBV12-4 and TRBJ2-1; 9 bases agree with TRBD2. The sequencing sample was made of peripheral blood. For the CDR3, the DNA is TGTGCCAGCAGCTCGCGTGGGGCGGGAGGGTCCAATAGAATGGAGCAGTTCTTC. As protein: CASSSRGAGGSNRMEQFF.